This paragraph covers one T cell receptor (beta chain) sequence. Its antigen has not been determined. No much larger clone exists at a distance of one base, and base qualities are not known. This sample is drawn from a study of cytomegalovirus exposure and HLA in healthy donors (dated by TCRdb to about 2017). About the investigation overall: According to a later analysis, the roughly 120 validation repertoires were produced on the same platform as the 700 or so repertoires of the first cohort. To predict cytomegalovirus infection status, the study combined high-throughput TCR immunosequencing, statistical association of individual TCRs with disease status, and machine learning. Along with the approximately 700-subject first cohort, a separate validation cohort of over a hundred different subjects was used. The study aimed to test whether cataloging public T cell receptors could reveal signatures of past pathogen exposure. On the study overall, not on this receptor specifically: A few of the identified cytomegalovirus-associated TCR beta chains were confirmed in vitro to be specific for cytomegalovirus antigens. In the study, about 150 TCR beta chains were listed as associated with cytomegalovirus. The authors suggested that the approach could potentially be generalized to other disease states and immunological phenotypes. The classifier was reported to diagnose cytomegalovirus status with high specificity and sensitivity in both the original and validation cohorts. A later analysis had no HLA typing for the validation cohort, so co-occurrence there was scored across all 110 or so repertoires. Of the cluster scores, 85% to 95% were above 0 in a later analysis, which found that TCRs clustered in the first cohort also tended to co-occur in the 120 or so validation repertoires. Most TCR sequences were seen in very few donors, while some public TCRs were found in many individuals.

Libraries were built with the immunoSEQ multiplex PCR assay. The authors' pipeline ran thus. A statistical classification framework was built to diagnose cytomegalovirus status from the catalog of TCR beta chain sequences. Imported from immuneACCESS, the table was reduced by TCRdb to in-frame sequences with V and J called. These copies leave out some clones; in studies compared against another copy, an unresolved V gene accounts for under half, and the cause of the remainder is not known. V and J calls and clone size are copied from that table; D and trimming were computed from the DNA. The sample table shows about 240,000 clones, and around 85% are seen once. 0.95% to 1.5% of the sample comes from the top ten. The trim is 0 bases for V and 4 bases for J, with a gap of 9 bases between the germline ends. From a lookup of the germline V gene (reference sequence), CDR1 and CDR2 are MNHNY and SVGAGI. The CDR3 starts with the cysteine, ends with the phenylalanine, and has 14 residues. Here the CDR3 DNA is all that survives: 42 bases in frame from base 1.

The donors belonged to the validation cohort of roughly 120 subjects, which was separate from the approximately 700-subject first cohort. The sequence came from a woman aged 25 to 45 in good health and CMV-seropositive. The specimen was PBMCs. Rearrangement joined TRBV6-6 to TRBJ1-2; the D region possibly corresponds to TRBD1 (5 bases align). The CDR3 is CASSYSGVSYGYTF. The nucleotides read TGTGCCAGCAGTTACTCAGGGGTTTCCTATGGCTACACCTTC.